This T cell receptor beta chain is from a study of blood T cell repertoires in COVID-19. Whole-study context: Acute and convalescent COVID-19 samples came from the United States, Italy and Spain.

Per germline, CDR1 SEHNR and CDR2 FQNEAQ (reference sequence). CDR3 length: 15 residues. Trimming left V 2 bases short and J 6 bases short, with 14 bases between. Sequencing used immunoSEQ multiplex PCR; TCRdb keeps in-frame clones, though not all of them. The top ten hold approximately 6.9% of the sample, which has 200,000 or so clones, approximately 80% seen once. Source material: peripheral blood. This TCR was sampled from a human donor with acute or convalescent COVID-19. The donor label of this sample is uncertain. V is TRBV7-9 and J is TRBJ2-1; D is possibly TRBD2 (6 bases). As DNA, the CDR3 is TGTGCCAGCAGCTTAAGACAGCTCGGGGGCAATGAGCAGTTCTTC. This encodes CASSLRQLGGNEQFF.